These 21 T cell receptor beta chains share one sample of origin, sequenced in a study of T-cell memory formation after mild COVID-19. TCRdb reanalysed the 5' RACE reads using MiXCR and keeps one entry per CDR3 protein. Seen here are over 150,000 distinct CDR3 sequences, 20% to 25% observed once, and the top ten hold approximately 22%. The sample consisted of PBMCs or a T cell subset sorted from them (not recorded which). These receptors all stem from an adult woman who had mild COVID-19 (a few samples of this study predate the infection). Cell type and time point are not known.

This chain uses TRBV27 with TRBJ2-7, with 11 positions matching TRBD2. The CDR3 is 13 residues long. Germline CDR1 and CDR2: MNHEY and SMNVEV (reference sequence). V trimming: 6 bases; J trimming: 4 bases; junction bases outside the gene matches: 2. CDR3 region: CASRRTSGYEQYF. In DNA, the CDR3 is TGTGCCAGCAGACGGACTAGCGGGTACGAGCAGTACTTC.

The V gene is TRBV7-9, the J gene TRBJ2-3; 9 nucleotides match TRBD2. V lost 5 bases and J lost 2; bases outside the gene matches: 11. This CDR3 is built from 17 residues. The germline CDR1 and CDR2 sequences are SEHNR and FQNEAQ (reference sequence). The DNA of the CDR3 is TGTGCCAGCAGCCTCCCGTATGGCGGGGGGGCCACAGATACGCAGTATTTT. It translates to CASSLPYGGGATDTQYF.

The sample holds a few counts of this clonotype. The chain has TRBV12-3 or TRBV12-4 and TRBJ2-2; 8 nucleotides align to TRBD1. CDR3 length equals 14 residues. Trimming at V came to 6 bases and at J to 6 bases, leaving 6 bases not matched to a gene. The DNA of the CDR3 is TGTGCCAGCAGACCTCTGACAGGGGCCGGGGAGCTGTTTTTT. It yields the protein CASRPLTGAGELFF.

This clonotype has just a few counts. The rearrangement links TRBV30 to TRBJ1-1; D gene unclear. The CDR3 covers 13 residues. In germline, CDR1 is GTSNPN, CDR2 SVGIG (reference sequence). V lost 1 base, J lost 4 bases, and 10 bases lay in between. The CDR3 reads CAWSGNRGTEAFF. The DNA for the CDR3 is TGTGCCTGGAGTGGAAACAGAGGCACTGAAGCTTTCTTT.

This clonotype was detected only a few times. The gene calls are TRBV5-1 and TRBJ1-2; 7 bases are a match to TRBD1. In germline, CDR1 is SGHRS, CDR2 YFSETQ. The ends lost 4 bases at V and 5 bases at J; junction bases unmatched: 14. The CDR3 consists of 16 residues. CDR3 DNA: TGCGCCAGCAGCGGGGGACAGTCGGGCGAGTTATATGGCTACACCTTC. It yields the protein CASSGGQSGELYGYTF. The full variable domain, its missing parts supplied by reference TRBV5-1 and TRBJ1-2, is KAGVTQTPRYLIKTRGQQVTLSCSPISGHRSVSWYQQTPGQGLQFLFEYFSETQRNKGNFPGRFSGRQFSNSRSEMNVSTLELGDSALYLCASSGGQSGELYGYTFGSGTRLTVV.

The V and J genes are TRBV30 and TRBJ2-7, with TRBD1 matching 7 bases. The ends lost 4 bases at V and 3 bases at J; junction bases unmatched: 6. This CDR3 is 13 amino acids long. CDR1 is GTSNPN and CDR2 is SVGIG in the germline V gene (reference sequence). The CDR3 is CAWTQGVYYEQYF. CDR3 DNA sequence: TGTGCCTGGACCCAGGGGGTGTACTACGAGCAGTACTTC.

Only a few counts were recorded for this clonotype. The chain employs TRBV7-9 and TRBJ2-3; D possibly corresponds to TRBD2 (6 bases). Germline V gives CDR1 SEHNR, CDR2 FQNEAQ (reference sequence). The CDR3 runs to 15 residues. V lost 6 bases to trimming and J lost 2 bases, with 15 bases between them. CDR3 sequence (DNA): TGTGCCAGCAGATGGCCTGGCGGGGACACAGATACGCAGTATTTT. It codes for CASRWPGGDTDTQYF.

This chain uses TRBV29-1 with TRBJ2-7, with D perhaps matching TRBD1 (5 bases). In germline, CDR1 is SQVTM, CDR2 ANQGSEA. The CDR3 is 13 residues long. With 4 bases removed from V and 3 bases from J, the gap between germline ends came to 13 bases. CDR3 region: CSVAPTGFYEQYF. CDR3 coding DNA: TGCAGCGTTGCACCCACAGGTTTCTACGAGCAGTACTTC.

This clonotype was detected a few times. This chain uses TRBV7-9 with TRBJ1-6, with 9 bases aligning to TRBD1. V shed 5 bases, J shed 7 bases, and the junction held 3 bases outside the gene matches. The CDR3 covers 14 residues. In germline, CDR1 is SEHNR, CDR2 FQNEAQ (reference sequence). The CDR3 sequence: CASSKGQGNSPLHF. CDR3 nucleotide sequence: TGTGCCAGCAGCAAAGGACAGGGGAATTCACCCCTCCACTTT.

The chain couples TRBV2 to TRBJ1-1; D not certain. The CDR3 is made up of 15 amino acids. Germline V gene sequence: CDR1 SNHLY, CDR2 FYNNEI. Trimming removed 1 base from V and 5 bases from J, with 14 bases in between. CDR3 region: CASSEEGGWATEAFF. In DNA, the CDR3 is TGTGCCAGCAGTGAAGAGGGAGGATGGGCAACTGAAGCTTTCTTT.

This chain uses TRBV12-3 or TRBV12-4 with TRBJ2-1, with D possibly being TRBD2 (6 bases). Trimming stripped 3 bases from V and 8 bases from J, with 14 bases between. This CDR3 comprises 14 residues. Written as DNA, the CDR3 is TGTGCCAGCAGTTTGGGGAAGCGGAGGGATGAGCAGTTCTTC. Protein product: CASSLGKRRDEQFF.

This clonotype was seen a handful of times. The V and J genes are TRBV4-2 and TRBJ2-7, with D tentatively TRBD1 (6 bases). Germline V gives CDR1 LGHNA, CDR2 YNFKEQ. The CDR3 totals 14 residues. Trimming took off 1 base at V and 3 bases at J, with 10 bases between the two ends. The CDR3: CASSQGQDLYEQYF. The CDR3 nucleotides are TGTGCCAGCAGCCAAGGACAGGACCTCTACGAGCAGTACTTC.

This clonotype was counted only a few times. The rearrangement uses TRBV11-2 and TRBJ1-1; no clear D. CDR1 is SGHAT and CDR2 is FQNNGV in the germline V gene. V lost 2 bases to trimming and J lost 7 bases, with 14 bases between them. The CDR3 extends over 14 amino acids. CDR3 residues: CASSLLWGDGEAFF. CDR3 sequence (DNA): TGTGCCAGCAGCTTATTATGGGGTGACGGTGAAGCTTTCTTT.

By its share, this clonotype is medium-sized. The chain joins TRBV9 to TRBJ1-5; 9 bases are shared with TRBD1. Per the germline V gene, CDR1 is SGDLS and CDR2 is YYNGEE. V lost 4 bases to trimming and J lost 5 bases; unmatched junction nucleotides: 4. There are 14 residues in the CDR3. This CDR3 is CASSPGQGHQPQHF. CDR3 coding DNA: TGTGCCAGCAGCCCCGGACAGGGGCATCAGCCCCAGCATTTT.

The DNA for the CDR3 is TGTGCCAGCAGTGACGTGAACACTGAAGCTTTCTTT. It is translated as CASSDVNTEAFF. V is TRBV25-1 and J is TRBJ1-1; no definite D call. This CDR3 has 12 amino acids. Germline loops: CDR1 MGHDK, CDR2 SYGVNS. The V end lost 3 bases, the J end lost 0 bases, and 2 bases lay between the germline ends. The variable domain in full, with the rest retrieved from reference TRBV25-1 and TRBJ1-1, is EADIYQTPRYLVIGTGKKITLECSQTMGHDKMYWYQQDPGMELHLIHYSYGVNSTEKGDLSSESTVSRIRTEHFPLTLESARPSHTSQYLCASSDVNTEAFFGQGTRLTVV.

This clonotype was picked up many times. This chain links TRBV7-9 with TRBJ2-7; 8 positions match TRBD1. Germline CDR1 and CDR2: SEHNR and FQNEAQ (reference sequence). After removal of 5 bases from V and 0 bases from J, the junction contained 6 bases not matched to a gene. The CDR3 spans 15 residues. CDR3 protein: CASSPEGQGSYEQYF. For the CDR3, the DNA is TGTGCCAGCAGCCCGGAAGGACAGGGCTCCTACGAGCAGTACTTC.

The J gene is TRBJ2-7, the V gene TRBV20-1; TRBD2 aligns across 10 bases. V lost 4 bases and J lost 3; bases outside the gene matches: 3. The V gene's germline CDR1 is DFQATT and CDR2 SNEGSKA (reference sequence). The CDR3 contains 13 residues. The CDR3 reads CSATGTSDYEQYF. The CDR3 nucleotides are TGCAGTGCTACCGGGACTAGCGACTACGAGCAGTACTTC.

As DNA, the CDR3 is TGTGCCAGCAGTTTCGATTCGCTGGGCGAGCAGTACTTC. Translation gives CASSFDSLGEQYF. This chain links TRBV27 with TRBJ2-7; no reliable D call. This CDR3 is 13 amino acids long. V lost 3 bases and J 6 bases, leaving 12 bases between the germline ends. Germline values: CDR1 MNHEY, CDR2 SMNVEV (reference sequence).

The chain carries TRBV7-9 and TRBJ2-1; 10 nucleotides align to TRBD2. After removal of 2 bases from V and 4 bases from J, the junction contained 5 bases not matched to a gene. This CDR3 is built from 16 residues. CDR1 SEHNR and CDR2 FQNEAQ come from the germline V gene (reference sequence). The CDR3 spells CASSLLAGAFYNEQFF. The CDR3 coding sequence is TGTGCCAGCAGCTTACTAGCGGGAGCCTTTTACAATGAGCAGTTCTTC.

This clonotype was detected ten times or more. The chain has TRBV9 and TRBJ2-5; D not certain. Trimming left V 4 bases short and J 7 bases short, with 8 bases between. Germline assignment: CDR1 SGDLS and CDR2 YYNGEE. The CDR3 sequence is 11 residues long. This CDR3 reads CASSSTGTQYF. CDR3 in DNA: TGTGCCAGCAGCTCCACGGGGACCCAGTACTTC.

CDR3 nucleotide sequence: TGTGCCAGCAGCCACGACCTATTAGCGGGGGGAAGATACAATGAGCAGTTCTTC. This codes for CASSHDLLAGGRYNEQFF. This chain connects TRBV6-5 to TRBJ2-1; 10 nucleotides agree with TRBD2. Germline-derived CDR1 and CDR2 are MNHEY and SVGAGI. The CDR3 contains 18 residues. Trimming removed 6 bases from V and 4 bases from J; junction bases left unmatched: 15.